The 17 T cell receptor beta chains listed next were all sequenced from one sample in a study of neurological immune-mediated disorders. Indicated time point: longitudinal time-point 2. Each CDR3 protein gets one entry after TCRdb re-called the 5' RACE reads with MiXCR. The repertoire holds roughly 98,000 distinct CDR3 sequences, with approximately 13% as singletons. The sequenced material came from PBMCs. The receptors stem from a female donor with HTLV-1-associated myelopathy (HAM/TSP).

This clonotype appeared a few times. J is TRBJ2-1 and V is TRBV7-2; 8 nucleotides align to TRBD2. V gave up 2 bases and J gave up 8 bases; unmatched junction bases: 11. Per germline, CDR1 SGHTA and CDR2 FQGNSA. This CDR3 is 16 amino acids long. The CDR3 spells CASSLRAGDRVDEQFF. The CDR3 nucleotides are TGTGCCAGCAGCTTAAGAGCGGGGGATAGGGTGGATGAGCAGTTCTTC. Looking up the rest from reference TRBV7-2 and TRBJ2-1 gives the full variable domain: GAGVSQSPSNKVTEKGKDVELRCDPISGHTALYWYRQSLGQGLEFLIYFQGNSAPDKSGLPSDRFSAERTGGSVSTLTIQRTQQEDSAVYLCASSLRAGDRVDEQFFGPGTRLTVL.

This clonotype was found many times. The chain couples TRBV20-1 to TRBJ2-1, with a possible D match to TRBD2 (7 bases). This CDR3 is 15 amino acids long. V dropped 1 base and J dropped 7 bases, with 17 bases sitting between them. CDR1 and CDR2 (germline): DFQATT, SNEGSKA (reference sequence). In nucleotides, the CDR3 is TGCAGTGCTAGAGGAGAGGGGGGGCTGAATAATGAGCAGTTCTTC. Translating gives CSARGEGGLNNEQFF.

This clonotype was seen repeatedly, ten times or more. The chain has TRBV7-9 and TRBJ2-2; 8 bases align to TRBD1. V gave up 7 bases and J gave up 0 bases; unmatched junction bases: 7. Looked up from germline, CDR1 is SEHNR and CDR2 is FQNEAQ (reference sequence). The CDR3 has 16 residues. The CDR3 sequence is CASTLQGASNTGELFF. The CDR3 DNA is TGTGCCAGCACCTTGCAGGGGGCGTCGAACACCGGGGAGCTGTTTTTT.

This clonotype has ten or more counts. The chain combines TRBV5-1 with TRBJ2-2, with D possibly TRBD2 on 6 matching bases. The V end lost 4 bases, the J end lost 7 bases, and 23 bases lay between the germline ends. There are 17 residues in the CDR3. Germline-derived CDR1 and CDR2 are SGHRS and YFSETQ. DNA of the CDR3: TGCGCCAGCAGCCCCTTCCCTACTAGCAGCGAGCTCGGGGAGCTGTTTTTT. It is translated as CASSPFPTSSELGELFF.

There are many counts of this clonotype. The chain is built from TRBV10-3 and TRBJ1-1; D gene unclear. Trimming stripped 4 bases from V and 7 bases from J, with 7 bases between. The V gene's germline CDR1 is ENHRY and CDR2 SYGVKD. The CDR3 extends over 11 amino acids. Here the CDR3 DNA reads TGTGCCATCAGTGGGAGCTATGAAGCTTTCTTT. Protein product: CAISGSYEAFF.

This clonotype was counted between two and nine times. The chain is built from TRBV29-1 and TRBJ2-1, with TRBD2 as a possible D gene (6 bases). This CDR3 comprises 15 residues. CDR1 SQVTM and CDR2 ANQGSEA come from the germline V gene. V was pared by 7 bases and J by 3 bases, with 19 bases between. As DNA, the CDR3 is TGCAGCGCCGGGGCGGGGATTAGCCTCTACAATGAGCAGTTCTTC. Translating gives CSAGAGISLYNEQFF.

Many counts were recorded for this clonotype. V gene TRBV20-1 combines with J gene TRBJ1-1; no firm D call. V was trimmed by 3 bases and J by 4 bases, leaving 18 bases between them. Germline V CDR1 and CDR2: DFQATT, SNEGSKA (reference sequence). This CDR3 has 15 amino acids. CDR3 in DNA: TGCAGTGCTAGCGTGTCGGCCTTGATAGGCACTGAAGCTTTCTTT. Its translation: CSASVSALIGTEAFF.

This clonotype came up a few times. CDR3 protein: CSAAHQGYNEQFF. In DNA form, the CDR3 reads TGCAGTGCCGCCCATCAGGGCTACAATGAGCAGTTCTTC. V and J are TRBV20-1 and TRBJ2-1, with D possibly matching TRBD1 (5 bases). This CDR3 contains 13 residues. Germline lookup yields CDR1 DFQATT and CDR2 SNEGSKA (reference sequence). Trimming left V 6 bases short and J 3 bases short, with 12 bases between.

There are many counts of this clonotype. The J gene is TRBJ2-3, the V gene TRBV5-1, with a weak D call TRBD2 (5 bases). CDR1 and CDR2 (germline): SGHRS, YFSETQ. The CDR3 has 16 amino acids. V was clipped by 2 bases and J by 2 bases, with 15 bases between them. The CDR3 loop is CASSFGVTAFTDTQYF. In DNA, the CDR3 is TGCGCCAGCAGCTTCGGGGTAACAGCGTTCACAGATACGCAGTATTTT.

This clonotype was seen at least ten times. The chain joins TRBV12-3 or TRBV12-4 to TRBJ2-1; TRBD2 is a possible D gene (6 bases). V was shortened by 6 bases and J by 6 bases, with 9 bases between the two germline ends. This CDR3 spans 12 amino acids. CDR3 residues: CASSKAGNEQFF. For the CDR3, the DNA is TGTGCCAGCAGCAAAGCGGGCAATGAGCAGTTCTTC.

The J gene is TRBJ1-4, the V gene TRBV5-5, with 9 positions matching TRBD1. Germline loops: CDR1 SGHKS, CDR2 YYEKEE (reference sequence). The CDR3 is 15 amino acids. V shed 4 bases and J 8 bases; nucleotides not matched to a gene: 9. The CDR3 region is CASSPRQGVTEKLFF. The CDR3 coding sequence is TGTGCCAGCAGCCCCCGACAGGGGGTGACCGAAAAACTGTTTTTT. Looking up the rest from reference TRBV5-5 and TRBJ1-4 gives the full variable domain: DAGVTQSPTHLIKTRGQQVTLRCSPISGHKSVSWYQQVLGQGPQFIFQYYEKEERGRGNFPDRFSARQFPNYSSELNVNALLLGDSALYLCASSPRQGVTEKLFFGSGTQLSVL.

Ten or more counts support this clonotype. The chain couples TRBV5-1 to TRBJ2-1; 8 bases line up with TRBD2. Per the germline V gene, CDR1 is SGHRS and CDR2 is YFSETQ. The CDR3 is 17 amino acids. With 2 bases clipped from V and 7 bases from J, the junction kept 14 bases outside the gene matches. The CDR3 nucleotides read TGCGCCAGCAGCTTAAACCACGGGGGGGGTTTAGGGAATGAGCAGTTCTTC. Translating it yields CASSLNHGGGLGNEQFF.

This clonotype has ten or more counts. The chain uses TRBV7-2 and TRBJ2-1; D possibly uses TRBD1 or TRBD2 (5 bases each). This CDR3 has 15 residues. Germline assignment: CDR1 SGHTA and CDR2 FQGNSA. V shed 5 bases and J shed 9 bases, with 20 bases lying between them. The CDR3, as DNA: TGTGCCAGCAGCCTGGGTGGGGGTCCATTTAGTGAGCAGTTCTTC. This gives the protein CASSLGGGPFSEQFF.

The sample holds many counts of this clonotype. The chain has TRBV11-2 and TRBJ2-1, with D possibly being TRBD1 (5 bases). The CDR3 spans 14 residues. V was cut by 0 bases and J by 8 bases, with 11 bases left in between. Germline V gene sequence: CDR1 SGHAT, CDR2 FQNNGV. The CDR3 nucleotides are TGTGCCAGCAGCTTAGAGTCAGGGCGTTATGAGCAGTTCTTC. Its translation: CASSLESGRYEQFF.

The table lists this clonotype with many counts. This chain links TRBV5-1 with TRBJ1-4; no clear D gene. Germline-derived CDR1 and CDR2 are SGHRS and YFSETQ. CDR3 length: 14 amino acids. V was shortened by 4 bases and J by 8 bases, with 15 bases between the two germline ends. CDR3 sequence (DNA): TGCGCCAGCAGCGACCGGCCACAGTTGGAAAAACTGTTTTTT. Protein sequence: CASSDRPQLEKLFF.

Many counts were recorded for this clonotype. The chain is built from TRBV30 and TRBJ1-1; D unresolved. Germline V lookup: CDR1 GTSNPN, CDR2 SVGIG (reference sequence). The CDR3 covers 13 residues. V was trimmed by 0 bases and J by 10 bases, leaving 15 bases between them. In nucleotides, the CDR3 is TGTGCCTGGAGTGTTACAGCCTCTTCTCGAGCTTTCTTT. This gives the protein CAWSVTASSRAFF. Full variable domain (outside the CDR3, taken from reference TRBV30 and TRBJ1-1): SQTIHQWPATLVQPVGSPLSLECTVEGTSNPNLYWYRQAAGRGLQLLFYSVGIGQISSEVPQNLSASRPQDRQFILSSKKLLLSDSGFYLCAWSVTASSRAFFGQGTRLTVV.

This clonotype was counted a few times. The V call is TRBV12-3 or TRBV12-4, the J call TRBJ2-7, with 9 bases identical to TRBD2. The J segment lost 3 bases and the V segment lost 3 bases, leaving 15 bases of the junction unmatched. This CDR3 comprises 18 residues. The CDR3 coding sequence is TGTGCCAGCAGTTTTCAGTCTCAGGCGGGGGGGCGGGGCTACGAGCAGTACTTC. It yields the protein CASSFQSQAGGRGYEQYF.